This T cell receptor (beta chain) was recorded in a study of blood T cells in healthy people across ages. Study as a whole: Roughly one uniquely barcoded beta molecule per two T cells was captured.

The CDR3 is made up of 14 amino acids. V lost 4 bases and J lost 5, with 14 bases in between. CDR1 is MNHEY, CDR2 SMNVEV, per germline (reference sequence). With a J-beta primer mix and a sample-barcoded 5' primer, a second PCR ran roughly 6 to 12 cycles. A 12-random-nucleotide template-switch adaptor tagged each cDNA molecule. The yield of each sample was at least 3 million CDR3-containing paired-end reads. TCRdb re-derived calls from the 5' RACE reads in MiXCR, one entry per CDR3 protein. The table includes roughly 1.7 million distinct CDR3 sequences, about 31% detected once. Each sample used at least 6 million PBMCs.

The sample consisted of blood. The TCR comes from a woman in her twenties or thirties in good health. The chain recombines TRBV27 with TRBJ2-5; D is unresolved. CDR3 coding DNA: TGTGCCAGCAGTTCCGGCTGGGTGGGGGAGACCCAGTACTTC. Amino acids: CASSSGWVGETQYF.